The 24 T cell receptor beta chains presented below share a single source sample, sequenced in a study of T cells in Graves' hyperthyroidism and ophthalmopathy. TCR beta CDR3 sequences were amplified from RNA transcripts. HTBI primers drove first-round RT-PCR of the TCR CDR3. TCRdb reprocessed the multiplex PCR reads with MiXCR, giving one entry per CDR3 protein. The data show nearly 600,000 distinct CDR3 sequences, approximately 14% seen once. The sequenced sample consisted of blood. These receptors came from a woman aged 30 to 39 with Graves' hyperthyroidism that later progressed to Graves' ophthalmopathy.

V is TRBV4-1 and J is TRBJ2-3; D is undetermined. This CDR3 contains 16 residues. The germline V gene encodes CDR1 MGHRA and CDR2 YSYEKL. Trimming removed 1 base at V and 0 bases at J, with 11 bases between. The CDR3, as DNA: TGCGCCAGCAGCCAAGTCTCAAGTTCTAGCACAGATACGCAGTATTTT. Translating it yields CASSQVSSSSTDTQYF.

The DNA of the CDR3 is TGTGCCAGTTCCGCGGATTATAACACCGGGGAGCTGTTTTTT. As protein: CASSADYNTGELFF. The gene calls are TRBV14 and TRBJ2-2; D is unresolved. CDR3 length: 14 residues. Germline V gene data show CDR1 as SGHDN and CDR2 as FVKESK. The V end lost 9 bases, the J end lost 2 bases, and 13 bases lay between the germline ends.

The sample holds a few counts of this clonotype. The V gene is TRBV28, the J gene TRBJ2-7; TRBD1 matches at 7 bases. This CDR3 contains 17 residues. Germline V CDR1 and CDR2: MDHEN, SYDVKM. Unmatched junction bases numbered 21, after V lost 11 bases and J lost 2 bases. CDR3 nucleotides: TGTGCCCTCCGGACAGGCCCCTCGAGAGCGCCCACCTACGAGCAGTACTTC. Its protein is CALRTGPSRAPTYEQYF. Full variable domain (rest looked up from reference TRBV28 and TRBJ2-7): DVKVTQSSRYLVKRTGEKVFLECVQDMDHENMFWYRQDPGLGLRLIYFSYDVKMKEKGDIPEGYSVSREKKERFSLILESASTNQTSMYLCALRTGPSRAPTYEQYFGPGTRLTVT.

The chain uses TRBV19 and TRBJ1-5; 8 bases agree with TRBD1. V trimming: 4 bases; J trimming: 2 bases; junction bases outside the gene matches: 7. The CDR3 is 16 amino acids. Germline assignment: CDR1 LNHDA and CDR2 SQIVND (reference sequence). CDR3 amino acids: CASSRLGQERNQPQHF. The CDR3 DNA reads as TGTGCCAGTAGTAGATTGGGACAGGAGCGCAATCAGCCCCAGCATTTT.

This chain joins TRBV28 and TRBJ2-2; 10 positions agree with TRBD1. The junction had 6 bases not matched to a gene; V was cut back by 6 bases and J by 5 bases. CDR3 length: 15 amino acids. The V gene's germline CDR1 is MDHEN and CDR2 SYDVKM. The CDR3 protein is CASRYGQGETGELFF. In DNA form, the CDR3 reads TGTGCCAGCAGATACGGACAGGGGGAGACCGGGGAGCTGTTTTTT.

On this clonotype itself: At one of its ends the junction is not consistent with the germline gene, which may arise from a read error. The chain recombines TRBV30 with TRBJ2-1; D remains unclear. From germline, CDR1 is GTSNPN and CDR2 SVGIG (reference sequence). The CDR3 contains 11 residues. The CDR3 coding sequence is TGTGCCCGGAGTCCCCTGCGACGCAGGTTCTTC. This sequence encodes CARSPLRRRFF.

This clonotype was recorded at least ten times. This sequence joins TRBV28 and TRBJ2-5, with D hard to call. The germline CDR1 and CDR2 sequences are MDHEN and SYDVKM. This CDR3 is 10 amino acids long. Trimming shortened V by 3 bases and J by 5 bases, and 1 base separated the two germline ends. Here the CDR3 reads CASSFETQYF. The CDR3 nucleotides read TGTGCCAGCAGTTTTGAGACCCAGTACTTC.

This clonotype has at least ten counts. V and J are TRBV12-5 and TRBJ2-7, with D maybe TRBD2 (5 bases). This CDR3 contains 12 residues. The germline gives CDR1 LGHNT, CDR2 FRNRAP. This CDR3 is CVSGGSDYEQYF. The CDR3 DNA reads TGTGTCAGCGGCGGGTCGGACTACGAGCAGTACTTC.

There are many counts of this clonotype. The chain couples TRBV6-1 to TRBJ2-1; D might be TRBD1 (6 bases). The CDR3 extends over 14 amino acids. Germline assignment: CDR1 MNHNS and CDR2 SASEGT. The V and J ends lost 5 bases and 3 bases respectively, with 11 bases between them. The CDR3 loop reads CASSFAQGYNEQFF. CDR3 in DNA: TGTGCCAGCAGTTTCGCACAGGGCTACAATGAGCAGTTCTTC.

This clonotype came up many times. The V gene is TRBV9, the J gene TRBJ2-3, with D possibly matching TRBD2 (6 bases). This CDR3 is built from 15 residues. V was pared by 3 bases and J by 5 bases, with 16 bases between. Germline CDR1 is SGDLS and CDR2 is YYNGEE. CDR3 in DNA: TGTGCCAGCAGCGCCGGGAGCCCCGGCATAGATACGCAGTATTTT. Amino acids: CASSAGSPGIDTQYF.

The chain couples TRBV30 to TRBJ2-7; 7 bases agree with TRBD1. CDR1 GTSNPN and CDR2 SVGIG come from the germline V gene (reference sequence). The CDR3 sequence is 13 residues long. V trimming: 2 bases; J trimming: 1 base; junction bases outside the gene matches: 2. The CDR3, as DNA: TGTGCCTGGAGTCCGACAGGGTCCTACGAGCAGTACTTC. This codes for CAWSPTGSYEQYF.

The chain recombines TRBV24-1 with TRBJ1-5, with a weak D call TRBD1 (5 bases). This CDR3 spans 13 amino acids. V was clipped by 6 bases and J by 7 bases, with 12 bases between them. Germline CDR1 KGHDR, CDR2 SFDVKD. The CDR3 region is CATSRAGGQPQHF. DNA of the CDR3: TGTGCCACCAGTAGGGCCGGGGGGCAGCCCCAGCATTTT.

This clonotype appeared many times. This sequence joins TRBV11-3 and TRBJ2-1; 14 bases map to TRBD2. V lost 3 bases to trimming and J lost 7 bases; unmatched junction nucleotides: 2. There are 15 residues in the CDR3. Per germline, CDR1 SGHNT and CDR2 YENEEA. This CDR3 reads CASSFRTSGRNEQFF. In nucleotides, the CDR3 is TGTGCCAGCAGCTTCCGGACTAGCGGGAGGAATGAGCAGTTCTTC.

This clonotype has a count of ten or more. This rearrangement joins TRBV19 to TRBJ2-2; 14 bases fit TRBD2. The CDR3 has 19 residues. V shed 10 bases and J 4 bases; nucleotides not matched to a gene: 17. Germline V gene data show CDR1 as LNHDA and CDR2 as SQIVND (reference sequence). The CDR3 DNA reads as TGTGCCACCCGAGGCGGGACTAGCGGGAGAATTGATGTCACCGGGGAGCTGTTTTTT. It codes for CATRGGTSGRIDVTGELFF.

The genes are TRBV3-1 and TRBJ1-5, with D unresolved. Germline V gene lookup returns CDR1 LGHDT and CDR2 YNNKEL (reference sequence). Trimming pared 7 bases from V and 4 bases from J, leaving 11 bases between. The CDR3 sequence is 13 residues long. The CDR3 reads CASIQTDNQPQHF. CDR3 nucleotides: TGTGCCAGCATCCAGACGGATAATCAGCCCCAGCATTTT.

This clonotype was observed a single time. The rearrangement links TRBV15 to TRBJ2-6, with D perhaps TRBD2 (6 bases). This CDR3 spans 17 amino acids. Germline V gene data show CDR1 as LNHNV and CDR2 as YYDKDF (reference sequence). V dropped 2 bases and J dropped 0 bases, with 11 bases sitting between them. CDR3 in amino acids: CATSRWSSGSGANVLTF. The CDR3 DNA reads TGTGCCACCAGCAGATGGAGTAGCGGCTCTGGGGCCAACGTCCTGACTTTC.

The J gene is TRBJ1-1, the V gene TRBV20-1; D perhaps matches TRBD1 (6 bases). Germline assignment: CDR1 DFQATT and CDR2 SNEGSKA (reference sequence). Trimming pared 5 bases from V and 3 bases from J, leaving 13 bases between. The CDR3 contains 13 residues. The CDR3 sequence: CSARQAVDTEAFF. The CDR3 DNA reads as TGCAGTGCTCGACAGGCCGTTGACACTGAAGCTTTCTTT.

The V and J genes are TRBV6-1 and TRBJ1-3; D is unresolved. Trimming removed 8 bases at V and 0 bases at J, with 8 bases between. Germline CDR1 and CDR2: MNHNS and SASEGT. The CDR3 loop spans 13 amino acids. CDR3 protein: CASRPDSGNTIYF. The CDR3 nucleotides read TGTGCCAGCCGCCCCGACTCTGGAAACACCATATATTTT.

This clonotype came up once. CDR3 residues: CASSLGRASSYEQYF. As DNA, the CDR3 is TGTGCCAGCAGCTTAGGGCGGGCCAGCTCCTACGAGCAGTACTTC. The chain carries TRBV7-2 and TRBJ2-7, with D perhaps matching TRBD2 (5 bases). CDR1 is SGHTA and CDR2 is FQGNSA in the germline V gene. The V end lost 1 base, the J end lost 0 bases, and 10 bases lay between the germline ends. This CDR3 has 15 residues.

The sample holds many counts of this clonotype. This CDR3 reads CASSQEPNPSGNTIYF. The CDR3 nucleotides are TGTGCCAGCAGCCAAGAACCAAACCCCTCTGGAAACACCATATATTTT. The V call is TRBV4-2, the J call TRBJ1-3; D is undetermined. The germline gives CDR1 LGHNA, CDR2 YNFKEQ. The CDR3 runs 16 residues. V lost 0 bases and J 0 bases, leaving 9 bases between the germline ends.

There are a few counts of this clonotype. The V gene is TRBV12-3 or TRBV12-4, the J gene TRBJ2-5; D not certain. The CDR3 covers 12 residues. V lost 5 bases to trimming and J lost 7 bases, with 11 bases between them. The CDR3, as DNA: TGTGCCAGCAGTACGGGCTTGGGGACCCAGTACTTC. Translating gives CASSTGLGTQYF.

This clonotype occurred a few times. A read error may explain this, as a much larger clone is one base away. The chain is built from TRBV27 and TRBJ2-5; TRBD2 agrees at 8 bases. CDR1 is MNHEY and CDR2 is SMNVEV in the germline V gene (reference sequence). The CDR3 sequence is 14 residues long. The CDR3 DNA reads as TGTGCCAGCAGTTTCAGCGGGAGATGGGAGACCCAGTGCTTC. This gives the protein CASSFSGRWETQCF.

The CDR3 region is CASSFPPQNYEQYF. The CDR3 DNA is TGTGCCAGCAGTTTCCCCCCACAAAACTACGAGCAGTACTTC. The J gene is TRBJ2-7, the V gene TRBV28; D unresolved. The V gene lost 3 bases and the J gene lost 3 bases, with 12 bases spanning the gap. The CDR3 is 14 residues long. Germline lookup yields CDR1 MDHEN and CDR2 SYDVKM.

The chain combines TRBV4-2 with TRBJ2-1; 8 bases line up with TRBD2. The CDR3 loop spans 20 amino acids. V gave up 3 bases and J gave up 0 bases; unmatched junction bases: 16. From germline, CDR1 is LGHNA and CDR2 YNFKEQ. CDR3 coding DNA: TGTGCCAGCAGCCAGGCGGGAGCGGGAGTTTATCCAAGCTCCTACAATGAGCAGTTCTTC. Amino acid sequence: CASSQAGAGVYPSSYNEQFF.